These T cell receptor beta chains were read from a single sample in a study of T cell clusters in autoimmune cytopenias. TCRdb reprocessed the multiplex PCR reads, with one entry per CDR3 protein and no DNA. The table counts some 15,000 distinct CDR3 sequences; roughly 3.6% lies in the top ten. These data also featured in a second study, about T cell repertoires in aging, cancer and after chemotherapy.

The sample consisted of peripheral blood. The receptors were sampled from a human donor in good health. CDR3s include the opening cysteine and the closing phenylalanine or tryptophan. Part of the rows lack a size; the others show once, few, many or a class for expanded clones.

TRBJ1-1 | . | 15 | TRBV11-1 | CASSVGLIGYTEAFF
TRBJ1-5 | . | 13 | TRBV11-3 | CASSLDLEEPQHF
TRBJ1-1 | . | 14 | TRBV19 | CASSVSRQNTEAFF
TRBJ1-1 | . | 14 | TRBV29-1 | CSVVLPGGITEAFF
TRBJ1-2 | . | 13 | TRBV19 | CASSMGFLYGYTF
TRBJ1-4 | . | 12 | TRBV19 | CASKEAGEKLFF
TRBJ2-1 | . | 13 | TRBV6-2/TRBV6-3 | CATSARAYNEQFF
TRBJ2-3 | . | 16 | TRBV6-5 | CASTRPYGRKKDTQYF
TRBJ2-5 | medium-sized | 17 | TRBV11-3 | CASSPGLAGGPRETQYF
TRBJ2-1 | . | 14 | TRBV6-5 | CASSIGGRRNEQFF
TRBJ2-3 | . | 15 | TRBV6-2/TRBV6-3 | CASKASGGGADTQYF
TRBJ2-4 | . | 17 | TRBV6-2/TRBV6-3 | CASSYAREGLAKNIQYF
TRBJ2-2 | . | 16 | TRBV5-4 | CASSLRSGRNTGELFF
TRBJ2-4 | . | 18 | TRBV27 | CASSRRVGRDLAKNIQYF
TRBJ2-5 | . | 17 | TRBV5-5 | CASSGRELALGWETQYF
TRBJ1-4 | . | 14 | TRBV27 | CASSSPRFGEKLFF
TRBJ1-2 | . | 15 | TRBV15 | CATSSGGTYNYGYTF
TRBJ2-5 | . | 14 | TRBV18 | CASSPLAGTETQYF
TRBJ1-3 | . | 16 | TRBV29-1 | CSVVVQDRLSGNTIYF
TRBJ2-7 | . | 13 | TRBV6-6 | CASSYNLGKSEYF
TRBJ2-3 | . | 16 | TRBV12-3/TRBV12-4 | CASSWVAGGSTDTQYF
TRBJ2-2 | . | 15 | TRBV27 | CASSPGVRGPGELFF
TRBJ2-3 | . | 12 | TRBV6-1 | CASSSSPDTQYF
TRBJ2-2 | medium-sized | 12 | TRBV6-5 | CASSPTRGELFF
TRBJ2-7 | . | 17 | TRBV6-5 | CASSSALSGRDPYEQYF
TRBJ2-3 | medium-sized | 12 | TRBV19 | CASSIVGAWQYF
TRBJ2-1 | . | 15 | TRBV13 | CASSPSGSGRNEQFF
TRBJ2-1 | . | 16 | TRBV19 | CASSIEVAGSYNEQFF
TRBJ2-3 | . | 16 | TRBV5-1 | CASSLQGGPRGDTQYF
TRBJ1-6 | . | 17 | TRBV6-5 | CASSYSYRAFYNSPLHF
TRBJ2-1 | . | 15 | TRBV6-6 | CASSYSPNSYNEQFF
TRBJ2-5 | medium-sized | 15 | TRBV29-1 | CSVLQGLRSKETQYF
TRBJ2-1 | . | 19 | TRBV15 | CATSRTPKVAGGSYNEQFF
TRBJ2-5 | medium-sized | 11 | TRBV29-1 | CSVSEGGTQYF
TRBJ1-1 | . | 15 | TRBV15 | CATSRDRARNTEAFF
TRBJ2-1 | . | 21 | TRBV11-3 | CASSFSLGTSGANSSYNEQFF
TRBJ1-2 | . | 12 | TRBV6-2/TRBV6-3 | CASSEVSVGYTF
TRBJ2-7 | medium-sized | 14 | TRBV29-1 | CSVAGTGSSYEQYF
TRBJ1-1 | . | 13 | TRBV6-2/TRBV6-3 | CASRAMAETEAFF
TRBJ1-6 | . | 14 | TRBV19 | CASSMTGTASPLHF
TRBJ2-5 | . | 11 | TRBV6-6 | CASSNLETQYF
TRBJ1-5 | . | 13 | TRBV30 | CAFGQGFNQPQHF
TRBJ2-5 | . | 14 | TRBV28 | CASSLVRGGETQYF
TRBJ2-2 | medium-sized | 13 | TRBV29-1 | CSALWEGDGELFF
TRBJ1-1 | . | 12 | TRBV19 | CASRFPNTEAFF
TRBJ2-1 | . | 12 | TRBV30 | CAWSVWTGHQFF
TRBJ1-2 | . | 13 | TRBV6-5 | CASSSGTGGRYTF
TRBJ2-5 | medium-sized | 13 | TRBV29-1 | CSVVSSYQETQYF
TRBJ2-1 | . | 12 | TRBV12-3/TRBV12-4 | CASSPLGNEQFF
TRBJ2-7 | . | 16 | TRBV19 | CASSIDRLAASYEQYF
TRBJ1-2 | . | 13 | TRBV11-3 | CASRASQGYGYTF
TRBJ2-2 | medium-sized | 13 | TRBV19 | CASLDRGTGELFF
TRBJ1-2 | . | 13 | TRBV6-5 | CASSYSRVNGYTF
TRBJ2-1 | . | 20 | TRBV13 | CASSQIRQGISGRAHGEQFF
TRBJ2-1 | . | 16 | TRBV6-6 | CASSSPIEGAENEQFF
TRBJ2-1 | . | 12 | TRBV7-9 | CASSLSGHEQFF
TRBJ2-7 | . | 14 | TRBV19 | CASSIQGGLYEQYF
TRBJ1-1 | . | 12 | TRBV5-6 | CASSFEAEEAFF